This T cell receptor (beta chain) comes out of a study of PD-1 blockade in classical Hodgkin lymphoma. Study-wide findings and caveats: Similar baseline diversity was found in complete responders and newly diagnosed patients.

Brentuximab vedotin exposure varied, and every patient relapsed after autologous stem cell transplantation. Germline CDR1 and CDR2: LGHNA and YNFKEQ. Trimming stripped 2 bases from V and 0 bases from J, with 17 bases between. This CDR3 is 17 amino acids long. Method: immunoSEQ multiplex PCR; TCRdb's copy keeps in-frame clones and lacks some. Of 100,000 to 120,000 clones listed, about 89% are singletons. Of note for this clone: Its antigen remains unknown.

The clonotype comes from a human donor with classical Hodgkin lymphoma. The V gene is TRBV4-2, the J gene TRBJ2-7, with D perhaps TRBD2 (6 bases). Specimen: peripheral blood mononuclear cells (PBMCs), collected before the second cycle of nivolumab. The CDR3 is CASSQILDSGSSYEQYF. CDR3 nucleotide sequence: TGTGCCAGCAGCCAAATTCTCGATAGCGGAAGCTCCTACGAGCAGTACTTC.